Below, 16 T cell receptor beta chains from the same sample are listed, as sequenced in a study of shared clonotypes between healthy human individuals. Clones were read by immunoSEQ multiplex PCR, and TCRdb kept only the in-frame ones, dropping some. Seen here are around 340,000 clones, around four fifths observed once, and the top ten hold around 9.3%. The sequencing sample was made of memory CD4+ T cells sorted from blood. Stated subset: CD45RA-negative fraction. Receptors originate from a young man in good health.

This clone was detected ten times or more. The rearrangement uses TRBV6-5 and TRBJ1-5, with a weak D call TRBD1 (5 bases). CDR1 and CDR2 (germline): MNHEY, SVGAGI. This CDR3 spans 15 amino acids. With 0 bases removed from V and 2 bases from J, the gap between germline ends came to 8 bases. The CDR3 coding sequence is TGTGCCAGCAGTTACTCGTCGGGGGGCAATCAGCCCCAGCATTTT. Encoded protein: CASSYSSGGNQPQHF.

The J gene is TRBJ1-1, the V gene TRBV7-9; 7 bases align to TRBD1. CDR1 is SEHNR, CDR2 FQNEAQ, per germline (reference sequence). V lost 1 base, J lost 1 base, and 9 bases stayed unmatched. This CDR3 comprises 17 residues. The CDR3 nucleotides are TGTGCCAGCAGCTTAGAGGCCTACAGGGGACCGAACACTGAAGCTTTCTTT. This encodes CASSLEAYRGPNTEAFF.

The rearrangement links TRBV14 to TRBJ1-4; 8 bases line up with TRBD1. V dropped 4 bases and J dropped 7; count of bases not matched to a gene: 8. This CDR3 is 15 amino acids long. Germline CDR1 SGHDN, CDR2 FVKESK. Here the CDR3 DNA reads TGTGCCAGCAGCCGTGACAGGGGCGGACTTGAAAAACTGTTTTTT. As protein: CASSRDRGGLEKLFF.

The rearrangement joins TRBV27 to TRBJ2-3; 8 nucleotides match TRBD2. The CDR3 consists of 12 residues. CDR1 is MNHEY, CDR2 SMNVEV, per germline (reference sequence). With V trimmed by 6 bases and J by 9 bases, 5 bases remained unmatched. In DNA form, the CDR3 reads TGTGCCAGCAGAGGACTAGCCCAAACGCAGTATTTT. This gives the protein CASRGLAQTQYF.

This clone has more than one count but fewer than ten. This chain's CDR3 is CASSLTGARGEETQYF. In DNA form, the CDR3 reads TGTGCCAGCAGCTTAACAGGGGCAAGGGGAGAAGAGACCCAGTACTTC. The chain has TRBV7-6 and TRBJ2-5; 7 bases map to TRBD1. The V gene end was trimmed by 2 bases and the J gene end by 3 bases; junction bases not matched to a gene: 9. Germline V gene lookup returns CDR1 SGHVS and CDR2 FNYEAQ. The CDR3 has 16 residues.

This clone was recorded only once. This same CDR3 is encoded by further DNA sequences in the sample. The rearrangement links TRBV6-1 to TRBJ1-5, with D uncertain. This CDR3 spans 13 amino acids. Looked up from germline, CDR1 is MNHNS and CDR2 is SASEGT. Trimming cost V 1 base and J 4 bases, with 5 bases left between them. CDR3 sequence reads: CASSEGRNQPQHF. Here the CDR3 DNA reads TGTGCCAGCAGTGAAGGTAGGAATCAGCCCCAGCATTTT.

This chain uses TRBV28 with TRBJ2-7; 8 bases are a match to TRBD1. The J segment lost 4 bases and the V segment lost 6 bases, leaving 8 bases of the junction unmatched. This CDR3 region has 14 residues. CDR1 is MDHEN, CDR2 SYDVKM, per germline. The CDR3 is CASREDRAVYEQYF. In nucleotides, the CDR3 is TGTGCCAGCAGGGAGGACAGGGCGGTATACGAGCAGTACTTC.

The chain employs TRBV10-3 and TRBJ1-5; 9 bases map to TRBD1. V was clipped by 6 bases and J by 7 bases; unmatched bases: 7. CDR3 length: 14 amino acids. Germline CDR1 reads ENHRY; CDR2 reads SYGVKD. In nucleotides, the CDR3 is TGTGCCATCAGCGTAACAGGGGGCGACCAGCCCCAGCATTTT. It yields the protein CAISVTGGDQPQHF.

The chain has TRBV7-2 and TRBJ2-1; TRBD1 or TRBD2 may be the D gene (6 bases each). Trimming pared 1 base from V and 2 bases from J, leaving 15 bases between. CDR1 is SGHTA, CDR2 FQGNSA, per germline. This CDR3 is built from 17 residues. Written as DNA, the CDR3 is TGTGCCAGCAGCTTAGGAGGGGGAGCGGGCCCCTACAATGAGCAGTTCTTC. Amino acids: CASSLGGGAGPYNEQFF.

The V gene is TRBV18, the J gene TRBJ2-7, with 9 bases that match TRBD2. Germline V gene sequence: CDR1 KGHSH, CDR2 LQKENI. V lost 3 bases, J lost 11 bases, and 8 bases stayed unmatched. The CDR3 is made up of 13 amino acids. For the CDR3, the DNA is TGTGCCAGCTCACCCGCGGGACTAGCAGTTGAGTACTTC. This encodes CASSPAGLAVEYF.

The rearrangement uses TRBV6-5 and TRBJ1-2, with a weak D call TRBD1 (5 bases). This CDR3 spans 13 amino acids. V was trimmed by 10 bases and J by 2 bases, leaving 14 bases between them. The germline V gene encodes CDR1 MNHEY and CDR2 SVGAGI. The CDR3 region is CATEGRANYGYTF. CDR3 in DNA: TGTGCCACAGAGGGCAGGGCGAACTATGGCTACACCTTC.

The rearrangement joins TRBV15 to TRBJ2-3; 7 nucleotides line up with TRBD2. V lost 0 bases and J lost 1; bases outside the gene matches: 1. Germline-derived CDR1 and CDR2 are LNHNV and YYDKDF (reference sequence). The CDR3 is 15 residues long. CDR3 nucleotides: TGTGCCACCAGCAGAGATACTAGCGGCACAGATACGCAGTATTTT. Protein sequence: CATSRDTSGTDTQYF. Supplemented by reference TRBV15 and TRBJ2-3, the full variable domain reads DAMVIQNPRYQVTQFGKPVTLSCSQTLNHNVMYWYQQKSSQAPKLLFHYYDKDFNNEADTPDNFQSRRPNTSFCFLDIRSPGLGDTAMYLCATSRDTSGTDTQYFGPGTRLTVL.

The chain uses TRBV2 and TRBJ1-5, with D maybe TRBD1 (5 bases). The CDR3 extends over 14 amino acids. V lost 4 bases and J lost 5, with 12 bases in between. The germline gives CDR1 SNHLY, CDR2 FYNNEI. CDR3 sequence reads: CASSGQWGDQPQHF. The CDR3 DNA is TGTGCCAGCAGTGGGCAGTGGGGGGATCAGCCCCAGCATTTT.

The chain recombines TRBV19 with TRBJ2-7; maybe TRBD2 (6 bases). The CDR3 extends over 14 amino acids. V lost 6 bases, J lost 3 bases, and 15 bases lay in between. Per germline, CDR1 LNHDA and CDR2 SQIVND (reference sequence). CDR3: CASSPAGWDYEQYF. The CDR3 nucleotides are TGTGCCAGTAGCCCAGCGGGCTGGGACTACGAGCAGTACTTC.

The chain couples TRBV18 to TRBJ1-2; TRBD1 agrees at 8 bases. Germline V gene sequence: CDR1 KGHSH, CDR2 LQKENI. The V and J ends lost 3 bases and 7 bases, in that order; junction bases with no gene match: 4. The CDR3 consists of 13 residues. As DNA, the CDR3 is TGTGCCAGCTCACCTGAAACAGGGGGTGGCTACACCTTC. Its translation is CASSPETGGGYTF.

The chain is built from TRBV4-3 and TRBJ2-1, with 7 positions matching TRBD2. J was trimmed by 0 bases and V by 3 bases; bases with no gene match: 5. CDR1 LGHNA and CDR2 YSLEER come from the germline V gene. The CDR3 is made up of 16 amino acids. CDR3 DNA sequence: TGCGCCAGCAGCCAGGGCTCTAGCGGCTCCTACAATGAGCAGTTCTTC. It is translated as CASSQGSSGSYNEQFF.